This record concerns one T cell receptor (beta chain) sequence. Its recognized antigen is unknown. No quality values exist for individual bases; no much larger clone is one base distant. The record originates from a study of T cell responses to AZD1222 COVID-19 vaccine (dated by TCRdb to 2020 to 2023). For the study in its entirety: AZD1222 recipients whose second dose came at about 4 weeks and those whose second dose came at about 12 weeks were combined into one group, since spike-specific TCR depth and breadth did not differ between the two schedules. Trial participants were enrolled by age into subgroups of 18-55, 56-69 and 70-plus years, and 148, 28 and 57 TCR-sequenced participants, respectively, were included in these subgroups. A total of 233 trial participants underwent TCR sequencing, of whom some 200 had received two doses of AZD1222 and about 26 had received two doses of the MenACWY control vaccine.

Explained via the paper, the time point label denotes: baseline before first vaccination. Vaccinee samples came from UK trials COV001 and COV002, including a single-blind randomized controlled phase 2/3 trial of AZD1222 (ChAdOx1 nCoV-19) in healthy adults. For TCRbeta chain sequencing, PBMC samples were collected from trial participants at day 0 and at day 28 after the second dose. From V the trimming removes 5 bases and from J it removes 1 base, while the gene matches leave 21 bases of the junction unaccounted for. The CDR3 spans 20 residues, from the cysteine through the phenylalanine. This entry keeps only the CDR3 DNA: 60 bases, framed from base 1. The CDR1 and CDR2 encoded by the germline V gene (reference sequence) are LNHNV and YYDKDF. The full study reports these points: Because no day 14 peak-response samples were available, the repertoires could be characterized only after the peak T cell response. Conclusions about previously exposed vaccinees are limited, since just a handful of AZD1222 recipients were seropositive for SARS-CoV-2 at baseline. A significant rise in spike-specific TCR breadth and depth was observed after two AZD1222 doses relative to day 0 and relative to MenACWY recipients. Participants were mostly white British, with more females than males. The authors suggested clonal diversity may have been underestimated. The vaccine-associated CD4 TCRs covered the entire spike protein, and the dominant responses fell in regions 160-218 and 743-854. Epitopes outside the regions mutated in the B.1.351 and B.1.1.7 variants were reportedly recognized by nearly half of the unique spike-specific TCRs. In the small 56-69-year group, the increase in depth fell short of significance, most likely because of low power.

The CDR3 regions of human TCRbeta chains were subjected to immunosequencing. In the authors' own workflow: TCRs in the repertoires were matched against a reference library of SARS-CoV-2-specific TCRs that had been generated with the MIRA antigen-specificity platform. Breadth was defined as the fraction of unique TCRs that were SARS-CoV-2-associated, and depth was defined as the fraction of total T cells that were SARS-CoV-2-associated. Using the MIRA data, each spike-specific TCR was mapped to the spike region that the TCR reacts to and placed in a CD4 or CD8 class. Log10-transformed breadth and depth values were compared by one-way ANOVA with Sidak's multiple comparisons tests. This is the immuneACCESS table as TCRdb keeps it, with only in-frame sequences that have V and J called. A part of the clones is gone; compared with another copy, unresolved V genes explain less than half, and the rest is unexplained. V and J calls and clone size are given by that table; D and trimming were obtained from the DNA. Here the sample has 130,000 to 150,000 clones; 88% occur a single time. The ten largest clonotypes hold about 15% of the sample.

The sequence derives from an adult in good health. The chain links TRBV15 with TRBJ2-3, and 7 bases in between align with TRBD2. The sample consisted of peripheral blood, taken on day 0 of AZD1222 vaccination. The nucleotide sequence is given as TGTGCCACCAGCCGACCTGGACTAGATGAAGGGGAGTGGGGCACAGATACGCAGTATTTT. Its protein reads: CATSRPGLDEGEWGTDTQYF.